The source of this T cell receptor (beta chain) is a study of cytomegalovirus exposure and HLA in healthy donors. Study-wide results and limits: In a later analysis, specific HLA alleles were associated with approximately 17,000 TCR beta sequences at a 0.05 false discovery rate.

The CDR3 has 16 amino acids. Concerning this clone itself: Its specificity is unknown.

PCR employed 60 Vbeta and 13 Jbeta primers. The protocol was immunoSEQ multiplex PCR, while the TCRdb copy is restricted to in-frame clones and leaves out a portion. The data hold approximately 93,000 clones, with 70% to 85% observed a single time. This cohort consisted of healthy bone marrow donors. Unrecorded immune exposure was likely among donors, who were nominally healthy when sampled. The receptor was isolated from a middle-aged man in good health and CMV-seronegative. Sequenced: PBMCs. This chain joins TRBV21-1 and TRBJ2-7; TRBD1 is the table's D call, not checked against the DNA. TRBV21-1 is classified as a pseudogene. In DNA form, the CDR3 reads TGTGCCACATTTCCTGGACAGGGCGGGACGGCCCACGAGCAGTACTTC. This sequence encodes CATFPGQGGTAHEQYF.